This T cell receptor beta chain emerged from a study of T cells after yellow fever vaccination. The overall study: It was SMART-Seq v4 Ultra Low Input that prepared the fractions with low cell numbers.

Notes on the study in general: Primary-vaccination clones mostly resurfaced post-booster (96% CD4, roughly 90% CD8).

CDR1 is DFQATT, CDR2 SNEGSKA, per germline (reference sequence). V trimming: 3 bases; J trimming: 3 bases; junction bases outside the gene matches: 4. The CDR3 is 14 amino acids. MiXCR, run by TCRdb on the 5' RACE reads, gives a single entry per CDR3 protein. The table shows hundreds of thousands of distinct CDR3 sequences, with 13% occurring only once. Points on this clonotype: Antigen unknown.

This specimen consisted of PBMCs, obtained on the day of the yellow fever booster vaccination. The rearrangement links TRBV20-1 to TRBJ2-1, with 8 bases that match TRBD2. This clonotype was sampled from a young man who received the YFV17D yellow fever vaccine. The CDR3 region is CSASGRAGYNEQFF. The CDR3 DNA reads TGCAGTGCTAGCGGGAGGGCCGGCTACAATGAGCAGTTCTTC.